Listed below are T cell receptor beta chains from one sample, sequenced in a study of CD8+CD57+ T cells in acquired aplastic anemia. TCRdb reanalysed the reads using MiXCR and keeps one entry per CDR3 protein. The sample yields a few hundred thousand distinct CDR3 sequences, under 50% seen once. The sequenced material came from sorted CD4+, CD8+, or CD8+CD57+ T cells (not recorded which) from PBMCs. The source of these receptors is a human donor with aplastic anemia. CDR3s include the opening cysteine and the closing phenylalanine or tryptophan. A D gene is named only where the DNA matches it firmly. Part of the rows lack a size; the others show once, few, many or a class for expanded clones.

>TRBJ1-1|TRBV5-5|.|many
CASSLVRKNTEAFF
TGTGCCAGCAGCCTCGTGAGGAAGAACACTGAAGCTTTCTTT
>TRBJ1-4|TRBV6-6|.|many
CASGSIQGEKLFF
TGTGCCAGCGGGTCCATACAGGGTGAAAAACTGTTTTTT
>TRBJ1-1|TRBV5-5|TRBD1|many
CASSRHIGTGGQRNTEAFF
TGTGCCAGCAGCAGACACATTGGGACAGGGGGGCAAAGGAACACTGAAGCTTTCTTT
>TRBJ1-6|TRBV6-1|TRBD1|many
CASSAGTGGITYNSPLHF
TGTGCCAGCAGTGCTGGGACAGGGGGGATAACCTATAATTCACCCCTCCACTTT
>TRBJ2-2|TRBV20-1|.|.
CGTAVRVGELFF
TGCGGGACCGCGGTGCGGGTAGGGGAGCTGTTTTTT
>TRBJ2-3|TRBV7-3|.|.
CASSLDGSAGLGDTQYF
TGTGCCAGCAGCTTAGACGGTAGTGCGGGGCTAGGAGATACGCAGTATTTT
>TRBJ1-3|TRBV12-3/TRBV12-4|.|.
CASTEAGWGNSGNTIYF
TGTGCCAGCACCGAGGCCGGTTGGGGAAACTCTGGAAACACCATATATTTT
>TRBJ2-7|TRBV2|.|few
CASSVYHEQYF
TGTGCCAGCAGTGTCTACCACGAGCAGTACTTC
>TRBJ2-5|TRBV12-3/TRBV12-4|TRBD2|many
CASSLHGGAGETQYF
TGTGCCAGCAGTTTACACGGGGGGGCCGGGGAGACCCAGTACTTC
>TRBJ1-2|TRBV3-1|.|many
CASSRDPGIANYGYTF
TGTGCCAGCAGCCGAGATCCAGGGATTGCTAACTATGGCTACACCTTC
>TRBJ2-5|TRBV24-1|TRBD1|.
CATSGGQGAGETQYF
TGTGCCACCAGTGGAGGACAGGGGGCTGGGGAGACCCAGTACTTC
>TRBJ2-5|TRBV20-1|.|many
CSARWRLETQYF
TGCAGTGCTAGATGGAGGCTGGAGACCCAGTACTTC
>TRBJ1-6|TRBV19|TRBD1|once
CASSPTGTGGHSPLHF
TGTGCCAGTAGTCCGACCGGGACAGGGGGACATTCACCCCTCCACTTT
>TRBJ2-1|TRBV2|.|.
CASSTSWGNNEQFF
TGTGCCAGCAGTACTAGCTGGGGAAACAATGAGCAGTTCTTC
>TRBJ2-7|TRBV7-9|.|once
CASSSRGDTSYEQYF
TGTGCCAGCAGCTCCCGAGGGGACACATCCTACGAGCAGTACTTC
>TRBJ1-2|TRBV20-1|.|.
CSARDPWVNQGGGDTF
TGCAGTGCTAGAGATCCTTGGGTGAACCAGGGAGGAGGGGACACCTTC
>TRBJ2-1|TRBV10-1|TRBD1|.
CASSAPGTGEQFF
TGCGCTAGCAGCGCCCCAGGGACAGGTGAGCAGTTCTTC
>TRBJ1-5|TRBV9|.|few
CASSPGTQRDQPQHF
TGTGCCAGCAGCCCCGGGACTCAAAGAGATCAGCCCCAGCATTTT
>TRBJ1-5|TRBV5-5|.|many
CASTSQHF
TGTGCCAGCACCTCCCAGCATTTT
>TRBJ1-4|TRBV6-1|TRBD1|.
CASSEDTGVDEKLFF
TGTGCCAGCAGTGAGGACACAGGGGTCGACGAAAAACTGTTTTTT
>TRBJ2-7|TRBV5-1|.|many
CASSIAPYEQYF
TGCGCCAGCTCTATAGCCCCCTACGAGCAGTACTTC